A single sample gave rise to the 23 T cell receptor beta chains below, sequenced in a study of T cell responses to AZD1222 COVID-19 vaccine (dated by TCRdb to the early 2020s). The sample's time point, from its label and the paper: about 28 days (+/-7) after the second vaccine dose. The library was generated by the immunoSEQ multiplex PCR assay. TCRdb took this table from immuneACCESS and kept in-frame rearrangements with V and J called. Such tables lack part of the clones; where checked against another copy, unresolved V genes explain under half of the gap, and the rest is unexplained. The sample records just under 150,000 clones, approximately 86% of which are singletons. Clones ranked in the top ten supply less than 6% of the sample. The sequencing used peripheral blood, collected 28 days after the second AZD1222 dose. The receptors here all came from an adult who received the AZD1222 COVID-19 vaccine.

The rearrangement links TRBV30 to TRBJ1-5; D gene uncertain. Germline V gene sequence: CDR1 GTSNPN, CDR2 SVGIG (reference sequence). The CDR3 sequence is 12 residues long. Trimming took 2 bases from V and 4 from J, leaving 6 bases between them. The CDR3 loop reads CAWSHLNQPQHF. CDR3 nucleotides: TGTGCCTGGAGTCACTTAAATCAGCCCCAGCATTTT.

The chain carries TRBV7-8 and TRBJ1-6; 7 nucleotides line up with TRBD1. Germline lookup yields CDR1 SGHVS and CDR2 FQNEAQ. With 1 base clipped from V and 8 bases from J, the junction kept 8 bases outside the gene matches. This CDR3 spans 16 amino acids. The CDR3 reads CASSLGGGTEHSPLHF. CDR3 in DNA: TGTGCCAGCAGCTTAGGAGGGGGGACAGAGCATTCACCCCTCCACTTT.

This chain uses TRBV30 with TRBJ1-3, with no clear D. Germline loops: CDR1 GTSNPN, CDR2 SVGIG (reference sequence). V lost 0 bases to trimming and J lost 0 bases, with 9 bases between them. The CDR3 runs 15 residues. The chain's CDR3 is CAWSVVWDSGNTIYF. The CDR3, as DNA: TGTGCCTGGAGTGTCGTTTGGGACTCTGGAAACACCATATATTTT.

The chain links TRBV7-8 to TRBJ2-1; possibly TRBD1 or TRBD2 for D (6 bases each). The CDR3 runs 13 residues. CDR1 and CDR2 (germline): SGHVS, FQNEAQ. V was clipped by 1 base and J by 9 bases, with 10 bases between them. The CDR3 region has the DNA TGTGCCAGCAGCTTAGAGGGGGGAGGTGAGCAGTTCTTC. As protein: CASSLEGGGEQFF.

The chain has TRBV7-9 and TRBJ1-1; 8 bases agree with TRBD1. There are 15 residues in the CDR3. Germline CDR1 SEHNR, CDR2 FQNEAQ (reference sequence). V shed 5 bases, J shed 3 bases, and the junction held 8 bases outside the gene matches. In nucleotides, the CDR3 is TGTGCCAGCAGCGCAGACAGGGGCCTCGACACTGAAGCTTTCTTT. Its translation: CASSADRGLDTEAFF.

The chain recombines TRBV12-2 with TRBJ1-4. TRBV12-2 is a listed pseudogene. There are 13 residues in the CDR3. CDR3 DNA sequence: TGTGCAAGTCGCTTAGCGCTAGGGGAGAAACTGTTTTTT. Residues: CASRLALGEKLFF.

J is TRBJ2-6 and V is TRBV28; either TRBD1 or TRBD2 may fit D (5 bases each). Germline V CDR1 and CDR2: MDHEN, SYDVKM. Trimming took off 5 bases at V and 0 bases at J, with 23 bases between the two ends. This CDR3 region has 20 residues. The CDR3 protein is CASSPLLGWGRFSGANVLTF. The CDR3 nucleotides are TGTGCCAGCAGTCCACTCCTGGGGTGGGGACGGTTCTCTGGGGCCAACGTCCTGACTTTC. The complete variable domain, with remaining parts taken from reference TRBV28 and TRBJ2-6, reads DVKVTQSSRYLVKRTGEKVFLECVQDMDHENMFWYRQDPGLGLRLIYFSYDVKMKEKGDIPEGYSVSREKKERFSLILESASTNQTSMYLCASSPLLGWGRFSGANVLTFGAGSRLTVL.

V and J are TRBV18 and TRBJ1-1; D gene ambiguous. In germline, CDR1 is KGHSH, CDR2 LQKENI. V dropped 2 bases and J dropped 8 bases, with 12 bases sitting between them. This CDR3 region has 13 residues. CDR3 residues: CASSPLAAEEAFF. CDR3 sequence (DNA): TGTGCCAGCTCACCATTGGCAGCGGAGGAAGCTTTCTTT.

This sequence joins TRBV28 and TRBJ1-2, with D perhaps matching TRBD1 (5 bases). Germline lookup yields CDR1 MDHEN and CDR2 SYDVKM. V gave up 5 bases and J gave up 7 bases, with 20 bases separating them. This CDR3 is 15 amino acids long. CDR3 DNA: TGTGCCAGCAGTATCCACAGGAGAGGGGCTGGTGGCTACACCTTC. Translating gives CASSIHRRGAGGYTF.

This clone was picked up a small number of times. The gene calls are TRBV7-8 and TRBJ2-3; D might be TRBD2 (7 bases). CDR1 is SGHVS, CDR2 FQNEAQ, per germline. V was pared by 8 bases and J by 3 bases, with 15 bases between. The CDR3 sequence is 14 residues long. The CDR3, as DNA: TGTGCCAGCTACAGGGCTAGCGGAACAGATACGCAGTATTTT. This encodes CASYRASGTDTQYF.

The chain links TRBV12-5 to TRBJ1-2; D gene uncertain. The CDR3 is 16 amino acids. Trimming took 1 base from V and 1 from J, leaving 13 bases between them. Germline values: CDR1 LGHNT, CDR2 FRNRAP. CDR3 DNA sequence: TGTGCTAGTGGTTTGGCTTCTATGTGGTTTAACTATGGCTACACCTTC. This codes for CASGLASMWFNYGYTF.

V is TRBV27 and J is TRBJ2-1; D is ambiguous. The CDR3 is 17 amino acids. Germline CDR1 is MNHEY and CDR2 is SMNVEV (reference sequence). Trimming removed 7 bases at V and 6 bases at J, with 25 bases between. DNA for the CDR3: TGTGCCAGCATTCCCAAGATGGGTATCCTCACCACCAATGAGCAGTTCTTC. This sequence encodes CASIPKMGILTTNEQFF.

The chain employs TRBV19 and TRBJ1-1; unclear D gene. Per the germline V gene, CDR1 is LNHDA and CDR2 is SQIVND (reference sequence). V lost 1 base, J lost 5 bases, and 11 bases lay in between. This CDR3 has 14 residues. The CDR3 DNA sequence: TGTGCCAGTAGTATAGCAAGGGAAAGGACTGAAGCTTTCTTT. Amino acids: CASSIARERTEAFF. Full variable domain (missing parts from reference TRBV19 and TRBJ1-1): DGGITQSPKYLFRKEGQNVTLSCEQNLNHDAMYWYRQDPGQGLRLIYYSQIVNDFQKGDIAEGYSVSREKKESFPLTVTSAQKNPTAFYLCASSIARERTEAFFGQGTRLTVV.

The CDR3 DNA follows: TGTGCCAGCTCCCAAGGACAGGAGTGGAACACTGAAGCTTTCTTT. Protein product: CASSQGQEWNTEAFF. V is TRBV18 and J is TRBJ1-1, with 7 nucleotides matching TRBD1. This CDR3 has 15 residues. The germline CDR1 and CDR2 sequences are KGHSH and LQKENI. V gave up 6 bases and J gave up 1 base; unmatched junction bases: 8.

The chain couples TRBV5-6 to TRBJ1-5; no reliable D call. Germline CDR1 and CDR2: SGHDT and YYEEEE. V was pared by 0 bases and J by 0 bases, with 10 bases between. The CDR3 runs to 16 residues. The CDR3 nucleotides read TGTGCCAGCAGCTTGGTGGGTCACAATAGCAATCAGCCCCAGCATTTT. It yields the protein CASSLVGHNSNQPQHF.

Only a few counts were recorded for this clone. This chain connects TRBV5-1 to TRBJ1-6; 7 bases align to TRBD1. Germline V CDR1 and CDR2: SGHRS, YFSETQ. This CDR3 comprises 15 residues. Trimming at V came to 0 bases and at J to 10 bases, leaving 7 bases not matched to a gene. CDR3 sequence (DNA): TGCGCCAGCAGCTTGGACAGGGGCGGAAAATCACCCCTCCACTTT. This sequence encodes CASSLDRGGKSPLHF.

The CDR3 region has the DNA TGTGCCAGCAGCCAAGATGGGCGCAGCTCCTACAATGAGCAGTTCTTC. Amino acid sequence: CASSQDGRSSYNEQFF. V is TRBV3-1 (or the pseudogene TRBV3-2) and J is TRBJ2-1; D remains unclear. Germline values: CDR1 LGHDT, CDR2 YNNKEL (reference sequence). V was trimmed by 0 bases and J by 0 bases, leaving 9 bases between them. This CDR3 contains 16 residues.

This sequence joins TRBV4-1 and TRBJ2-3; the match to TRBD1 covers 7 bases. Germline CDR1 and CDR2: MGHRA and YSYEKL. The CDR3 has 16 residues. V was clipped by 4 bases and J by 0 bases; unmatched bases: 7. This chain's CDR3 is CASSPPKGASTDTQYF. DNA of the CDR3: TGCGCCAGCAGCCCACCCAAGGGGGCTAGCACAGATACGCAGTATTTT.

The J gene is TRBJ2-2, the V gene TRBV28; D unresolved. Germline lookup yields CDR1 MDHEN and CDR2 SYDVKM. This CDR3 is 14 amino acids long. Deletions cut 5 bases from V and 1 base from J, with 8 bases between. For the CDR3, the DNA is TGTGCCAGCAGTCTCGGGCAGAACACCGGGGAGCTGTTTTTT. Translated, it gives CASSLGQNTGELFF. Complete variable domain (other parts from reference TRBV28 and TRBJ2-2): DVKVTQSSRYLVKRTGEKVFLECVQDMDHENMFWYRQDPGLGLRLIYFSYDVKMKEKGDIPEGYSVSREKKERFSLILESASTNQTSMYLCASSLGQNTGELFFGEGSRLTVL.

As regards this clone: This specimen includes other DNA sequences encoding the same CDR3. The V gene is TRBV5-4, the J gene TRBJ1-2; D possibly corresponds to TRBD1 (5 bases). V lost 4 bases to trimming and J lost 2 bases, with 9 bases between them. The CDR3 is made up of 13 amino acids. In germline, CDR1 is SGHNT, CDR2 YYREEE (reference sequence). The CDR3 sequence: CASSPDRNYGYTF. The CDR3 bases are TGTGCCAGCAGCCCAGACAGAAACTATGGCTACACCTTC.

The chain links TRBV24-1 to TRBJ2-5, with D possibly being TRBD1 (5 bases). The V gene lost 4 bases and the J gene lost 2 bases, with 7 bases spanning the gap. Germline V lookup: CDR1 KGHDR, CDR2 SFDVKD. This CDR3 spans 13 amino acids. The CDR3 bases are TGTGCCACCAGTGAGCAGGGTCAAGAGACCCAGTACTTC. This translates into CATSEQGQETQYF.

V and J are TRBV5-1 and TRBJ1-2, with 9 bases identical to TRBD1. The V gene's germline CDR1 is SGHRS and CDR2 YFSETQ. The CDR3 runs to 16 residues. Trimming removed 1 base from V and 3 bases from J; junction bases left unmatched: 7. CDR3 DNA sequence: TGCGCCAGCAGCTTGATGGGACAGGGAGAGGACTATGGCTACACCTTC. It specifies CASSLMGQGEDYGYTF. Full variable domain (remainder filled in from reference TRBV5-1 and TRBJ1-2): KAGVTQTPRYLIKTRGQQVTLSCSPISGHRSVSWYQQTPGQGLQFLFEYFSETQRNKGNFPGRFSGRQFSNSRSEMNVSTLELGDSALYLCASSLMGQGEDYGYTFGSGTRLTVV.

This clone was picked up one time. The V and J genes are TRBV4-1 and TRBJ1-5, with D maybe TRBD1 (6 bases). Germline assignment: CDR1 MGHRA and CDR2 YSYEKL. V lost 3 bases, J lost 6 bases, and 15 bases lay in between. There are 15 residues in the CDR3. CDR3 DNA sequence: TGCGCCAGCAGCCAGGGGGGTACAGGGTTTCAGCCCCAGCATTTT. This gives the protein CASSQGGTGFQPQHF.